Presented here are 27 T cell receptor beta chains from one specimen sequenced in a study of early T cells in non-severe SARS-CoV-2 infection. Using its own MiXCR run on the 5' RACE reads, TCRdb lists one record per CDR3 protein. The sample has 56,000 or so distinct CDR3 sequences, more than 9% seen once. Input material: whole blood. All receptors derive from an adult who was a healthcare worker with PCR-confirmed SARS-CoV-2 infection or an uninfected control (not recorded which).

This clonotype was detected only a few times. The chain recombines TRBV5-4 with TRBJ2-4; D may match TRBD1 or TRBD2 (5 bases each). Looked up from germline, CDR1 is SGHNT and CDR2 is YYREEE (reference sequence). The CDR3 totals 13 residues. V was trimmed by 4 bases and J by 4 bases, leaving 9 bases between them. In DNA, the CDR3 is TGTGCCAGCAGCGGGGACGGGAAAAACATTCAGTACTTC. This translates into CASSGDGKNIQYF.

This clonotype was seen ten or more times. The rearrangement links TRBV20-1 to TRBJ2-3; D is uncertain. Germline CDR1 and CDR2: DFQATT and SNEGSKA (reference sequence). CDR3 size: 15 residues. The V gene lost 0 bases and the J gene lost 0 bases, with 10 bases spanning the gap. CDR3 DNA sequence: TGCAGTGCTAGAGATCGACTGCTCAGCACAGATACGCAGTATTTT. This sequence encodes CSARDRLLSTDTQYF.

This clonotype appeared many times. The rearrangement links TRBV20-1 to TRBJ1-6, with TRBD1 matching over 8 bases. The V gene end was trimmed by 6 bases and the J gene end by 6 bases; junction bases not matched to a gene: 10. The CDR3 totals 15 residues. Germline V lookup: CDR1 DFQATT, CDR2 SNEGSKA (reference sequence). CDR3 in amino acids: CSAGIPGQANSPLHF. The CDR3 DNA reads as TGCAGTGCCGGTATTCCGGGACAGGCTAATTCACCCCTCCACTTT.

This clonotype was counted many times. The gene calls are TRBV18 and TRBJ2-7; 7 bases are shared with TRBD1. The CDR3 extends over 14 amino acids. Trimming removed 4 bases from V and 0 bases from J; junction bases left unmatched: 3. CDR1 is KGHSH, CDR2 LQKENI, per germline. CDR3 sequence reads: CASSQRDSSYEQYF. The CDR3 bases are TGTGCCAGCTCACAACGGGACAGCTCCTACGAGCAGTACTTC.

This clonotype was recorded at least ten times. The V and J genes are TRBV21-1 and TRBJ2-3; TRBD2 is taken as the D call from the table, unchecked against the DNA. TRBV21-1 is tagged as a pseudogene. The CDR3 contains 19 residues. The CDR3 DNA is TGTGCCAGCCGTGGCGGCAGGGCTAGCGGGAGAAGGATCCCAGATACGCAGTATTTT. It encodes CASRGGRASGRRIPDTQYF.

J is TRBJ2-5 and V is TRBV29-1, with no clear D. The CDR3 totals 12 residues. Trimming pared 5 bases from V and 2 bases from J, leaving 9 bases between. Per germline, CDR1 SQVTM and CDR2 ANQGSEA. As DNA, the CDR3 is TGCAGCGTTTCGGCAGGTCAAGAGACCCAGTACTTC. Residues: CSVSAGQETQYF.

Ten or more counts support this clonotype. The V call is TRBV7-3, the J call TRBJ2-2; D gene uncertain. V was clipped by 4 bases and J by 5 bases, with 14 bases between them. The germline V gene encodes CDR1 SGHTA and CDR2 FQGTGA. The CDR3 is 15 amino acids. CDR3 residues: CASSSAPSQTGELFF. The CDR3 coding sequence is TGTGCCAGCAGCTCCGCACCCTCTCAGACCGGGGAGCTGTTTTTT.

This rearrangement joins TRBV11-3 to TRBJ2-2, with no clear D. V was shortened by 3 bases and J by 3 bases, with 8 bases between the two germline ends. CDR3 length: 14 residues. CDR1 is SGHNT, CDR2 YENEEA, per germline. The CDR3 nucleotides read TGTGCCAGCAGCTTTGGAGAAGACACCGGGGAGCTGTTTTTT. Amino acid sequence: CASSFGEDTGELFF. The variable domain in full, with the rest retrieved from reference TRBV11-3 and TRBJ2-2, is EAGVVQSPRYKIIEKKQPVAFWCNPISGHNTLYWYLQNLGQGPELLIRYENEEAVDDSQLPKDRFSAERLKGVDSTLKIQPAELGDSAVYLCASSFGEDTGELFFGEGSRLTVL.

The chain links TRBV24-1 to TRBJ2-3; D is undetermined. The CDR3 totals 15 residues. Germline-derived CDR1 and CDR2 are KGHDR and SFDVKD. Trimming took off 5 bases at V and 0 bases at J, with 11 bases between the two ends. The CDR3 DNA follows: TGTGCCACCAGTGGGAGCATTACTAGCACAGATACGCAGTATTTT. It specifies CATSGSITSTDTQYF.

This clonotype appeared many times. The chain carries TRBV4-2 and TRBJ1-5, with unresolved D. The V end was cut by 4 bases, the J end by 3 bases, with 7 bases between. The CDR3 is made up of 13 amino acids. CDR1 is LGHNA and CDR2 is YNFKEQ in the germline V gene. CDR3 coding DNA: TGTGCCAGCAGCCCCTACCTCAATCAGCCCCAGCATTTT. Protein: CASSPYLNQPQHF.

The genes are TRBV25-1 and TRBJ1-6, with TRBD1 matching over 9 bases. The CDR3 spans 13 residues. In germline, CDR1 is MGHDK, CDR2 SYGVNS. J was trimmed by 10 bases and V by 6 bases; bases with no gene match: 4. Written as DNA, the CDR3 is TGTGCCAGCAGGCGGACAGGGGAGTCACCCCTCCACTTT. Its translation: CASRRTGESPLHF.

This clonotype was found many times. The chain recombines TRBV20-1 with TRBJ2-5; a possible D gene is TRBD1 (5 bases). This CDR3 comprises 12 residues. With 5 bases removed from V and 2 bases from J, the gap between germline ends came to 9 bases. Germline V gene data show CDR1 as DFQATT and CDR2 as SNEGSKA (reference sequence). The CDR3, as DNA: TGCAGTGCTGCCCGACAGCAAGAGACCCAGTACTTC. Amino acid sequence: CSAARQQETQYF.

This sequence joins TRBV3-1 and TRBJ1-5; D is uncertain. The CDR3 runs 12 residues. CDR1 is LGHDT and CDR2 is YNNKEL in the germline V gene (reference sequence). Trimming removed 0 bases at V and 4 bases at J, with 1 base between. CDR3 DNA sequence: TGTGCCAGCAGCCAAGAGAATCAGCCCCAGCATTTT. Translating gives CASSQENQPQHF.

This chain uses TRBV27 with TRBJ2-1; D is undetermined. This CDR3 contains 12 residues. Germline V gene lookup returns CDR1 MNHEY and CDR2 SMNVEV (reference sequence). V was trimmed by 3 bases and J by 6 bases, leaving 6 bases between them. CDR3 DNA: TGTGCCAGCAGTTTGATTGGCAATGAGCAGTTCTTC. It yields the protein CASSLIGNEQFF.

In this sample, this clonotype turned up many times. The chain links TRBV6-1 to TRBJ2-3; D gene uncertain. Trimming removed 3 bases at V and 0 bases at J, with 16 bases between. Germline V gene lookup returns CDR1 MNHNS and CDR2 SASEGT. The CDR3 runs 17 residues. The CDR3 coding sequence is TGTGCCAGCAGTGATTCACTGTGGCGAGATAGCACAGATACGCAGTATTTT. As protein: CASSDSLWRDSTDTQYF.

This clonotype was detected a few times. The genes are TRBV19 and TRBJ1-5; TRBD1 agrees at 7 bases. Germline CDR1 LNHDA, CDR2 SQIVND (reference sequence). With 6 bases clipped from V and 1 base from J, the junction kept 12 bases outside the gene matches. The CDR3 is made up of 17 amino acids. The CDR3 reads CASSYTHRGPSNQPQHF. CDR3 DNA sequence: TGTGCCAGTAGCTACACTCACAGGGGACCCAGCAATCAGCCCCAGCATTTT. The full variable domain, in which reference TRBV19 and TRBJ1-5 provide the parts outside the CDR3, is DGGITQSPKYLFRKEGQNVTLSCEQNLNHDAMYWYRQDPGQGLRLIYYSQIVNDFQKGDIAEGYSVSREKKESFPLTVTSAQKNPTAFYLCASSYTHRGPSNQPQHFGDGTRLSIL.

This clonotype was recorded a few times. The chain joins TRBV20-1 to TRBJ2-7; 14 bases fit TRBD2. The CDR3 extends over 16 amino acids. Trimming at V came to 5 bases and at J to 7 bases, leaving 13 bases not matched to a gene. Germline CDR1 DFQATT, CDR2 SNEGSKA (reference sequence). The CDR3 loop is CSARSGGLAGALEQYF. The CDR3 DNA follows: TGCAGTGCTCGCAGCGGGGGACTAGCGGGAGCACTGGAGCAGTACTTC.

This clonotype appeared many times. This rearrangement joins TRBV24-1 to TRBJ1-2, with 7 bases fitting TRBD1. Germline V lookup: CDR1 KGHDR, CDR2 SFDVKD. This CDR3 contains 14 residues. J was trimmed by 5 bases and V by 4 bases; bases with no gene match: 6. CDR3 nucleotides: TGTGCCACCAGTGACTTTGCAGGGGGGTATGGCTACACCTTC. Its protein is CATSDFAGGYGYTF.

This chain links TRBV2 with TRBJ2-3; 9 bases are a match to TRBD2. There are 17 residues in the CDR3. V lost 6 bases to trimming and J lost 4 bases; unmatched junction nucleotides: 14. The germline CDR1 and CDR2 sequences are SNHLY and FYNNEI. The CDR3 is CASRKGGLARRADTQYF. In DNA form, the CDR3 reads TGTGCCAGCAGGAAGGGGGGACTAGCTCGAAGGGCAGATACGCAGTATTTT.

This clonotype was seen repeatedly, ten times or more. This chain links TRBV20-1 with TRBJ2-1; no firm D call. The germline V gene has CDR1 DFQATT and CDR2 SNEGSKA (reference sequence). This CDR3 contains 12 residues. V was pared by 6 bases and J by 6 bases, with 12 bases between. DNA for the CDR3: TGCAGTGCCATGAAGCACGGCAATGAGCAGTTCTTC. Translating gives CSAMKHGNEQFF.

This clonotype was detected ten times or more. This chain uses TRBV5-5 with TRBJ2-5; D is undetermined. Deletions cut 3 bases from V and 3 bases from J, with 12 bases between. The CDR3 loop spans 14 amino acids. Per germline, CDR1 SGHKS and CDR2 YYEKEE (reference sequence). The CDR3 nucleotides read TGTGCCAGCAGCTCTCGGACGGGCGAAGAGACCCAGTACTTC. Protein: CASSSRTGEETQYF.

The V gene is TRBV7-2, the J gene TRBJ2-7; no clear D gene. The CDR3 totals 16 residues. V gave up 2 bases and J gave up 6 bases, with 20 bases separating them. The germline CDR1 and CDR2 sequences are SGHTA and FQGNSA. In DNA, the CDR3 is TGTGCCAGCAGCTTACAGCCCGCGGCAGTAACACCCGAGCAGTACTTC. As protein: CASSLQPAAVTPEQYF.

This clonotype turned up a few times. The J gene is TRBJ2-7, the V gene TRBV5-1; D gene ambiguous. This CDR3 is built from 13 residues. The ends were cut back, 4 bases at V and 6 bases at J, with 14 bases in the middle. Germline V lookup: CDR1 SGHRS, CDR2 YFSETQ. CDR3 sequence (DNA): TGCGCCAGCAGCGTCGTCTCCCTAGGCGAGCAGTACTTC. Translated, it gives CASSVVSLGEQYF.

The rearrangement joins TRBV19 to TRBJ1-2; D is perhaps TRBD1 (6 bases). The ends were cut back, 7 bases at V and 1 base at J, with 10 bases in the middle. This CDR3 region has 13 residues. From germline, CDR1 is LNHDA and CDR2 SQIVND (reference sequence). The CDR3 bases are TGTGCCAGTAAAGACAGGTATAACTATGGCTACACCTTC. Translating it yields CASKDRYNYGYTF.

This clonotype was seen once. It may be a read error: a sequence one base away is much more abundant. The chain is built from TRBV5-5 and TRBJ2-7; the match to TRBD2 covers 7 bases. After removal of 4 bases from V and 3 bases from J, the junction contained 10 bases not matched to a gene. The CDR3 consists of 15 residues. Germline V CDR1 and CDR2: SGHKS, YYEKEE (reference sequence). CDR3 amino acids: CASSQPGLTVYEQYF. As DNA, the CDR3 is TGTGCCAGCAGCCAACCGGGACTAACGGTCTACGAGCAGTACTTC.

This clonotype was seen only a few times. This chain connects TRBV12-3 or TRBV12-4 to TRBJ2-6, with a weak D call TRBD1 (5 bases). Trimming left V 9 bases short and J 1 base short, with 16 bases between. The CDR3 contains 16 residues. The CDR3 nucleotides are TGTGCCAGTCCGGCAGCTAGGGGTTCTGGGGCCAACGTCCTGACTTTC. Translation: CASPAARGSGANVLTF.

The table lists this clonotype with many counts. J is TRBJ2-2 and V is TRBV2, with TRBD2 matching 9 bases. This CDR3 contains 13 residues. Losses at the gene ends were 5 bases for V and 7 bases for J; bases not matched to a gene: 2. The germline CDR1 and CDR2 sequences are SNHLY and FYNNEI. In DNA form, the CDR3 reads TGTGCCAGCAGTTATAGCGGGAGCGGGGAGCTGTTTTTT. Its protein is CASSYSGSGELFF.